The 8 T cell receptor beta chains in this list originate from one sample, sequenced in a study of technical replicates of blood from a handful of donors. Using immunoSEQ multiplex PCR, the repertoire was profiled, and TCRdb retains in-frame clones only, with some absent. The table shows around 8,000 clones, with 90% occurring only once. Specimen: PBMCs. The source of these receptors is a human donor in good health.

The chain carries TRBV6-4 and TRBJ2-1; 11 bases are a match to TRBD2. The V and J ends lost 2 bases and 0 bases, in that order; junction bases with no gene match: 0. This CDR3 comprises 16 residues. From germline, CDR1 is MRHNA and CDR2 SNTAGT. The CDR3 reads CASSDTSGGSYNEQFF. The CDR3 region has the DNA TGTGCCAGCAGTGACACTAGCGGGGGCTCCTACAATGAGCAGTTCTTC.

The CDR3: CASSPTLTYNEQFF. The CDR3, as DNA: TGTGCCAGCAGCCCAACATTGACCTACAATGAGCAGTTCTTC. The chain carries TRBV27 and TRBJ2-1; D is undetermined. Deletions cut 6 bases from V and 2 bases from J, with 11 bases between. This CDR3 contains 14 residues. CDR1 and CDR2 from the germline V gene are MNHEY and SMNVEV (reference sequence).

This clone was seen once. This chain joins TRBV30 and TRBJ1-1; no firm D call. The length of the CDR3 is 14 residues. V was shortened by 0 bases and J by 0 bases, with 8 bases between the two germline ends. Per the germline V gene, CDR1 is GTSNPN and CDR2 is SVGIG (reference sequence). The CDR3 loop is CAWSVIPMNTEAFF. DNA of the CDR3: TGTGCCTGGAGTGTAATACCTATGAACACTGAAGCTTTCTTT.

The chain carries TRBV7-2 and TRBJ2-5; 12 bases line up with TRBD2. The length of the CDR3 is 15 residues. V shed 6 bases, J shed 5 bases, and the junction held 7 bases outside the gene matches. The germline gives CDR1 SGHTA, CDR2 FQGNSA. The CDR3 protein is CASSPTSGRWETQYF. CDR3 in DNA: TGTGCCAGCAGTCCGACTAGCGGGAGATGGGAGACCCAGTACTTC. Combining the CDR3 with reference TRBV7-2 and TRBJ2-5 gives the whole variable domain GAGVSQSPSNKVTEKGKDVELRCDPISGHTALYWYRQSLGQGLEFLIYFQGNSAPDKSGLPSDRFSAERTGGSVSTLTIQRTQQEDSAVYLCASSPTSGRWETQYFGPGTRLLVL.

The chain joins TRBV7-6 to TRBJ2-2; D is possibly TRBD1 (6 bases). Between the trimmed V and J ends, which lost 3 bases and 5 bases, there was a span of 13 bases. The CDR3 runs to 15 residues. Germline assignment: CDR1 SGHVS and CDR2 FNYEAQ. CDR3 coding DNA: TGTGCCAGCAGCTTCCGGACAGAGGGAACCGGGGAGCTGTTTTTT. Translated: CASSFRTEGTGELFF.

The V and J genes are TRBV30 and TRBJ1-1; possible D gene TRBD1, 6 bases. Germline CDR1 GTSNPN, CDR2 SVGIG (reference sequence). V was clipped by 2 bases and J by 0 bases, with 7 bases between them. CDR3 length: 13 amino acids. CDR3 residues: CAWSRGMNTEAFF. CDR3 nucleotide sequence: TGTGCCTGGAGTAGGGGGATGAACACTGAAGCTTTCTTT.

This chain connects TRBV6-5 to TRBJ1-2; 7 nucleotides match TRBD1. The CDR3 is 14 residues long. Trimming at V came to 0 bases and at J to 2 bases, leaving 0 bases not matched to a gene. Germline V gene lookup returns CDR1 MNHEY and CDR2 SVGAGI. The CDR3 protein is CASSYSDRNYGYTF. CDR3 bases: TGTGCCAGCAGTTACTCGGACAGGAACTATGGCTACACCTTC.

The chain couples TRBV6-1 to TRBJ1-1; 10 bases are a match to TRBD1. This CDR3 region has 14 residues. Germline V gene sequence: CDR1 MNHNS, CDR2 SASEGT. The junction had 5 bases not matched to a gene; V was cut back by 5 bases and J by 5 bases. The CDR3 coding sequence is TGTGCCAGCAGTTGGGACAGGGGCGGGACTGAAGCTTTCTTT. It is translated as CASSWDRGGTEAFF.